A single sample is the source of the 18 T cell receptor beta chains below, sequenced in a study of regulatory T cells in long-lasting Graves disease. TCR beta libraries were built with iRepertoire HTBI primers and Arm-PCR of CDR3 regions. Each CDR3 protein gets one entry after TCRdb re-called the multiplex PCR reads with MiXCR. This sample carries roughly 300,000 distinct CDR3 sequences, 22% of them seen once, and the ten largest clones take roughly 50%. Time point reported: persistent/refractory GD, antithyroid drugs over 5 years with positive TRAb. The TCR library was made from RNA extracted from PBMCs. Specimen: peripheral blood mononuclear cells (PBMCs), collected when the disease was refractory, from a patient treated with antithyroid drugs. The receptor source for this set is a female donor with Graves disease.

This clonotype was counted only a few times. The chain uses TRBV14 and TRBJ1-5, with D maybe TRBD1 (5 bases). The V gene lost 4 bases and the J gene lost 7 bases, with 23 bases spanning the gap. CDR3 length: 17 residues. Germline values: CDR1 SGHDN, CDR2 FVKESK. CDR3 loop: CASSPCVRRLWGQPQHF. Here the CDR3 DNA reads TGTGCCAGCAGCCCTTGCGTTCGACGTCTCTGGGGCCAGCCCCAGCATTTT.

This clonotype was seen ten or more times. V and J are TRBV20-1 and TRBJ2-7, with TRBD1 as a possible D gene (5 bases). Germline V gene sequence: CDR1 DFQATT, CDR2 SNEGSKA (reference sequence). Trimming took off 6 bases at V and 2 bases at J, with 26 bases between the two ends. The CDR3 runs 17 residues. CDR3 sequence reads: CSAEKGAGKAYAYEQYF. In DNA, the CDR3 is TGCAGTGCCGAAAAAGGGGCTGGTAAGGCGTATGCCTACGAGCAGTACTTC.

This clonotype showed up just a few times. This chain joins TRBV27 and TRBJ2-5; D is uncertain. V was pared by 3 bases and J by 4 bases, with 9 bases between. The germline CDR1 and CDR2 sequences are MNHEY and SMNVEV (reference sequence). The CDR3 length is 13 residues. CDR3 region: CASSFHLSETQYF. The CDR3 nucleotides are TGTGCCAGCAGTTTTCACCTCTCAGAGACCCAGTACTTC.

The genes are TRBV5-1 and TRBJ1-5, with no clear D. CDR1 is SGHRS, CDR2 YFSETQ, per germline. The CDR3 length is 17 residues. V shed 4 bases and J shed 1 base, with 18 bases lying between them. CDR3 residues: CASSTLGGKKSNQPQHF. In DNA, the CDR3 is TGCGCCAGCAGCACTCTGGGAGGGAAGAAGAGCAATCAGCCCCAGCATTTT.

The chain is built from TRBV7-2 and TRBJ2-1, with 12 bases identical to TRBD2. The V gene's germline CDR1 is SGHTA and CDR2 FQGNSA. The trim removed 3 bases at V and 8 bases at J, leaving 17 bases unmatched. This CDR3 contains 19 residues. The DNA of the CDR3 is TGTGCCAGCAGCTTCCGCTCCAAGACTAGCGGGAGTTCGTCGGATGAGCAGTTCTTC. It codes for CASSFRSKTSGSSSDEQFF.

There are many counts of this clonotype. The CDR3 sequence is CASSYTGELFF. The CDR3 nucleotides read TGTGCCAGCAGTTACACCGGGGAGCTGTTTTTT. This sequence joins TRBV12-3 or TRBV12-4 and TRBJ2-2, with unresolved D. The CDR3 contains 11 residues. Trimming removed 4 bases at V and 3 bases at J, with 0 bases between.

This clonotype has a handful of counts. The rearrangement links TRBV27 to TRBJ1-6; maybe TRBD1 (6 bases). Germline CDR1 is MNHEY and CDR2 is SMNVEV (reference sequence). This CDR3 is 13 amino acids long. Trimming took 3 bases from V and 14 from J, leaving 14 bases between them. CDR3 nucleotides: TGTGCCAGCAGTTTGACTTTACAGGGAACCCTCCACTTT. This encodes CASSLTLQGTLHF.

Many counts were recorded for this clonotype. CDR3: CASTITGRADYEQYF. Written as DNA, the CDR3 is TGTGCCAGCACTATAACCGGCCGGGCTGATTACGAGCAGTACTTC. The genes are TRBV7-2 and TRBJ2-7; D remains unclear. The CDR3 is 15 residues long. V lost 7 bases to trimming and J lost 4 bases, with 20 bases between them. The germline V gene has CDR1 SGHTA and CDR2 FQGNSA.

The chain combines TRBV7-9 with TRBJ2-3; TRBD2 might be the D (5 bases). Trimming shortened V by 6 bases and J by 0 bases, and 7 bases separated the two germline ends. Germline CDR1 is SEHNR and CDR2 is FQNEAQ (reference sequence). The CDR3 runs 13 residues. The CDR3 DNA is TGTGCCAGCAGGCCGGGGAGCACAGATACGCAGTATTTT. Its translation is CASRPGSTDTQYF.

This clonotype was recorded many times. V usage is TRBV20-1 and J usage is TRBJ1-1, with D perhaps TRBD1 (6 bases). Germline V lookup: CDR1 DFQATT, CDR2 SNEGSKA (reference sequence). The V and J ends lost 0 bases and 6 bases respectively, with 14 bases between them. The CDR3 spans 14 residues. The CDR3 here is CSAREPQGYAEAFF. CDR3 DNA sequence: TGCAGTGCTAGAGAACCACAGGGTTACGCTGAAGCTTTCTTT.

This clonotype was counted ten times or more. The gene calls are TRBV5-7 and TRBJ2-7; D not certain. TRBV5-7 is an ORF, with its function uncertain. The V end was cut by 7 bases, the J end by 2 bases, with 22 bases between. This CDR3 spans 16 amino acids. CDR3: CASCCPTDLTAYEQYF. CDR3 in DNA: TGTGCCAGCTGCTGCCCGACTGACCTGACCGCCTACGAGCAGTACTTC.

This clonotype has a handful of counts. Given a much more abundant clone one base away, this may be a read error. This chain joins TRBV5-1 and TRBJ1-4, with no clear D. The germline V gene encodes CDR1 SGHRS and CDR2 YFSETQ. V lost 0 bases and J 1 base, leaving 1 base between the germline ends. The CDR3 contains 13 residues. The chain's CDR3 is CASSLETNEKLFF. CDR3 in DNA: TGCGCCAGCAGCTTGGAAACTAATGAAAAACTGTTTTTT.

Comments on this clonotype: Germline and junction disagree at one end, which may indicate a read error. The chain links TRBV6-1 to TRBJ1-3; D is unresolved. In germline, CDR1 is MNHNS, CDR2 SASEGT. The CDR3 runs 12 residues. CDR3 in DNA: TGTGCCAGCAGACTGATCGGAAACACCATACATTTT. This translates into CASRLIGNTIHF.

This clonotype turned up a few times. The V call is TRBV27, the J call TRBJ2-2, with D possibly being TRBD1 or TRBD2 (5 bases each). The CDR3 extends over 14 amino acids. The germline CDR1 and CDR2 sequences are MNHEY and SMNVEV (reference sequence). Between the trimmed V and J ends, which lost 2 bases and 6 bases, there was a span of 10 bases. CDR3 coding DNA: TGTGCCAGCAGTTTAGGGGGAATGTCCGGGGAGCTGTTTTTT. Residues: CASSLGGMSGELFF.

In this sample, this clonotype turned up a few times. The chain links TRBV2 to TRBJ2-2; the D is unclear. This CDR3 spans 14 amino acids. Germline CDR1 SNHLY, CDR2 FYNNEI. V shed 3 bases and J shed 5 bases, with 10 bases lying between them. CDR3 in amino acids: CASSDGVRTGELFF. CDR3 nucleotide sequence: TGTGCCAGCAGTGACGGCGTAAGGACCGGGGAGCTGTTTTTT.

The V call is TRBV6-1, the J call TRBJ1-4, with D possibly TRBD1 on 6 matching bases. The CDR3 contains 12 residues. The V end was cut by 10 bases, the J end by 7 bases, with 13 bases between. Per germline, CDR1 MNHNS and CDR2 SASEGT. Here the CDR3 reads CATRGAFEKLFF. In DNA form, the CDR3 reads TGTGCCACCCGGGGGGCGTTTGAAAAACTGTTTTTT.

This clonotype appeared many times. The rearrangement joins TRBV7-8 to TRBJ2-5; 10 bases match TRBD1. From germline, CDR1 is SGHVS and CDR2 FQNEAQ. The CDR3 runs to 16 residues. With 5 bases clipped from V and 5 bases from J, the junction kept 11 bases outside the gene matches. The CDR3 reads CASSNGPGQGPETQYF. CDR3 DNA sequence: TGTGCCAGCAGCAACGGCCCGGGACAGGGGCCCGAGACCCAGTACTTC.

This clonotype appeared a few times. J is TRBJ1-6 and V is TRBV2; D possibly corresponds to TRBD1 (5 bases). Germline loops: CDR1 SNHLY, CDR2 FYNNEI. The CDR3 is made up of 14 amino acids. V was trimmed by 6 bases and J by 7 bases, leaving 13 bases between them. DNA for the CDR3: TGTGCCAGCAGAATATCGGACAAAAATTCACCCCTCCACTTT. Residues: CASRISDKNSPLHF.